The 14 T cell receptor beta chains below all came from one sample that was sequenced in a study of identifying expanded T cells in peripheral blood. TCRdb's table, derived via immunoSEQ multiplex PCR, lists solely in-frame clones and lacks some. The sample has roughly 90,000 clones, more than 75% seen once. The source material was blood. The receptors derive from a person aged 18-69 years in good health.

The chain links TRBV2 to TRBJ1-1; D remains unclear. Germline CDR1 SNHLY, CDR2 FYNNEI. The CDR3 has 10 amino acids. V lost 11 bases and J 8 bases, leaving 12 bases between the germline ends. CDR3 coding DNA: TGTGCCCACGGCGGCAGGGAAGCTTTCTTT. Its translation is CAHGGREAFF.

The chain employs TRBV7-9 and TRBJ2-5, with D maybe TRBD2 (5 bases). CDR1 is SEHNR and CDR2 is FQNEAQ in the germline V gene (reference sequence). This CDR3 has 14 amino acids. V lost 5 bases and J 1 base, leaving 11 bases between the germline ends. The CDR3 DNA reads TGTGCCAGCAGCCGTAGGACTCGCCAAGAGACCCAGTACTTC. This sequence encodes CASSRRTRQETQYF.

This clone was counted a single time. This chain connects TRBV23-1 to TRBJ2-7; D unresolved. TRBV23-1 is an ORF, and what it does is uncertain. V was shortened by 8 bases and J by 4 bases, with 18 bases between the two germline ends. This CDR3 region has 14 residues. The DNA of the CDR3 is TGCGCCAGCCCCACCGGACGCCGGAGATACGAGCAGTACTTC. It specifies CASPTGRRRYEQYF.

The CDR3 loop reads CASSRGLAGVTDTQYF. The CDR3 coding sequence is TGTGCCAGCAGTCGAGGACTAGCGGGGGTTACAGATACGCAGTATTTT. The V and J genes are TRBV11-1 and TRBJ2-3, with TRBD2 matching 13 bases. Germline V CDR1 and CDR2: SGHAT, FQDESV (reference sequence). The CDR3 extends over 16 amino acids. The V and J ends lost 6 bases and 3 bases, in that order; junction bases with no gene match: 6.

The rearrangement links TRBV7-6 to TRBJ2-3, with 10 positions matching TRBD2. The CDR3 sequence is 16 residues long. Germline V gives CDR1 SGHVS, CDR2 FNYEAQ. Trimming cost V 1 base and J 2 bases; bases outside gene matches: 3. The CDR3 DNA reads as TGTGCCAGCAGCTTAGGGCTAGCGGGGGCCACAGATACGCAGTATTTT. The encoded protein is CASSLGLAGATDTQYF.

The rearrangement links TRBV30 to TRBJ1-5, with 9 bases matching TRBD1. The CDR3 totals 14 residues. The V gene's germline CDR1 is GTSNPN and CDR2 SVGIG (reference sequence). V gave up 2 bases and J gave up 8 bases; unmatched junction bases: 7. Here the CDR3 DNA reads TGTGCCTGGAGTACACAGGGGGCCGTAGAGCCCCAGCATTTT. It translates to CAWSTQGAVEPQHF.

This chain links TRBV11-2 with TRBJ1-4; 7 positions agree with TRBD1. V gave up 8 bases and J gave up 0 bases; unmatched junction bases: 6. Per germline, CDR1 SGHAT and CDR2 FQNNGV. The CDR3 is 15 amino acids. CDR3 amino acids: CASRPGGATNEKLFF. The CDR3 bases are TGTGCCAGCCGCCCAGGGGGAGCAACTAATGAAAAACTGTTTTTT.

The rearrangement uses TRBV7-3 and TRBJ2-5, with TRBD1 matching 7 bases. There are 15 residues in the CDR3. CDR1 and CDR2 (germline): SGHTA, FQGTGA. V shed 1 base and J 4 bases; nucleotides not matched to a gene: 6. CDR3 sequence reads: CASSLMGQSGETQYF. The CDR3 nucleotides read TGTGCCAGCAGCTTAATGGGACAGTCCGGAGAGACCCAGTACTTC.

The V gene is TRBV9, the J gene TRBJ2-1; D is undetermined. Germline V gene sequence: CDR1 SGDLS, CDR2 YYNGEE. This CDR3 has 13 amino acids. V was clipped by 4 bases and J by 5 bases, with 10 bases between them. The CDR3 is CASSPTGNNEQFF. The DNA for the CDR3 is TGTGCCAGCAGCCCAACCGGTAACAATGAGCAGTTCTTC.

The chain has TRBV30 and TRBJ2-5; 7 bases align to TRBD1. V dropped 0 bases and J dropped 1; count of bases not matched to a gene: 5. Per the germline V gene, CDR1 is GTSNPN and CDR2 is SVGIG (reference sequence). This CDR3 has 15 amino acids. The CDR3 loop reads CAWSVRDRVQETQYF. CDR3 DNA sequence: TGTGCCTGGAGTGTCCGCGACAGGGTCCAAGAGACCCAGTACTTC.

The chain uses TRBV10-3 and TRBJ2-1; TRBD2 matches 12 bases. The CDR3 length is 16 residues. Trimming removed 5 bases from V and 5 bases from J; junction bases left unmatched: 7. CDR1 is ENHRY, CDR2 SYGVKD, per germline. The CDR3 protein is CAISLQLAGGDNEQFF. The CDR3 DNA is TGTGCCATCAGTCTCCAACTAGCGGGGGGCGACAATGAGCAGTTCTTC.

The chain carries TRBV14 and TRBJ2-7; 8 positions match TRBD2. Germline CDR1 and CDR2: SGHDN and FVKESK. The V segment lost 8 bases and the J segment 2 bases; nucleotides outside the gene matches: 8. CDR3 size: 14 residues. The CDR3 here is CASSAVSGAYEQYF. CDR3 in DNA: TGTGCCAGCTCCGCGGTTAGCGGGGCCTACGAGCAGTACTTC.

CDR3 in amino acids: CASSFRERLEQYF. CDR3 nucleotides: TGTGCCAGCAGCTTCAGGGAGAGGCTCGAGCAGTACTTC. The genes are TRBV7-2 and TRBJ2-7, with D possibly being TRBD1 or TRBD2 (5 bases each). Trimming cost V 3 bases and J 6 bases, with 12 bases left between them. The CDR3 totals 13 residues. The V gene's germline CDR1 is SGHTA and CDR2 FQGNSA.

The chain recombines TRBV27 with TRBJ2-1, with D possibly being TRBD1 (5 bases). Trimming left V 3 bases short and J 6 bases short, with 15 bases between. This CDR3 contains 15 residues. In germline, CDR1 is MNHEY, CDR2 SMNVEV (reference sequence). For the CDR3, the DNA is TGTGCCAGCAGTTTGGGTCAGGGCGTAGGCAATGAGCAGTTCTTC. This gives the protein CASSLGQGVGNEQFF.